Each of the 18 T cell receptor beta chains below was sequenced from the same sample in a study of blood T cell repertoires in COVID-19. The table came from immunoSEQ multiplex PCR; TCRdb's copy has only in-frame clones and leaves some out. This sample has fewer than 200,000 clones, with 79% found just once. Sequencing was performed on peripheral blood. The receptors shown here come from an older woman with COVID-19, enrolled during active disease.

The chain couples TRBV29-1 to TRBJ2-1; TRBD2 might be the D (5 bases). From germline, CDR1 is SQVTM and CDR2 ANQGSEA. V lost 4 bases to trimming and J lost 7 bases, with 8 bases between them. The CDR3 is 11 amino acids. CDR3 region: CSVVPGNEQFF. CDR3 nucleotides: TGCAGCGTTGTACCGGGGAATGAGCAGTTCTTC.

J is TRBJ2-1 and V is TRBV7-3; TRBD2 aligns across 7 bases. V trimming: 5 bases; J trimming: 7 bases; junction bases outside the gene matches: 8. CDR3 size: 14 residues. Germline CDR1 SGHTA, CDR2 FQGTGA. CDR3 protein: CASSLGRGNNEQFF. DNA of the CDR3: TGTGCCAGCAGCCTGGGGCGGGGGAATAATGAGCAGTTCTTC.

This clone was seen a single time. This sequence joins TRBV19 and TRBJ2-1, with a weak D call TRBD2 (6 bases). Germline-derived CDR1 and CDR2 are LNHDA and SQIVND (reference sequence). Trimming pared 4 bases from V and 7 bases from J, leaving 17 bases between. This CDR3 region has 15 residues. The CDR3 coding sequence is TGTGCCAGTAGTACCCCGGGCAGGGCGGGAAATGAGCAGTTCTTC. Protein product: CASSTPGRAGNEQFF.

V and J are TRBV21-1 and TRBJ1-1. TRBV21-1 is reported as a pseudogene. The CDR3 is 13 amino acids. The CDR3 sequence is CASSTEEVEEAFF. In nucleotides, the CDR3 is TGTGCCAGCAGCACGGAGGAAGTGGAAGAAGCTTTCTTT.

A note on this clone: Sequence at one end of the junction differs from germline and may be a read error. The V and J genes are TRBV29-1 and TRBJ2-1; TRBD2 might be the D (7 bases). From germline, CDR1 is SQVTM and CDR2 ANQGSEA. The CDR3 is 17 amino acids. CDR3 sequence (DNA): TGCAGCGTAGAAGGGGTGAGGGGGGGCACTTCCAACAATGAGCAGTTCTTC. It translates to CSVEGVRGGTSNNEQFF.

Only one count was recorded for this clone. This chain joins TRBV5-6 and TRBJ2-4; TRBD2 is a possible D gene (7 bases). Between the trimmed V and J ends, which lost 3 bases and 4 bases, there was a span of 11 bases. Germline V CDR1 and CDR2: SGHDT, YYEEEE. The CDR3 runs 14 residues. This CDR3 is CASSSKGGKNIQYF. CDR3 nucleotide sequence: TGTGCCAGCAGCTCAAAGGGGGGGAAAAACATTCAGTACTTC. Complete variable domain (other parts from reference TRBV5-6 and TRBJ2-4): DAGVTQSPTHLIKTRGQQVTLRCSPKSGHDTVSWYQQALGQGPQFIFQYYEEEERQRGNFPDRFSGHQFPNYSSELNVNALLLGDSALYLCASSSKGGKNIQYFGAGTRLSVL.

The rearrangement uses TRBV28 and TRBJ2-7; a possible D gene is TRBD1 (6 bases). V was shortened by 4 bases and J by 2 bases, with 9 bases between the two germline ends. The CDR3 covers 13 residues. Germline values: CDR1 MDHEN, CDR2 SYDVKM. CDR3 residues: CASSSRGPYEQYF. The CDR3 DNA reads TGTGCCAGCAGTTCCAGGGGACCCTACGAGCAGTACTTC.

This sequence joins TRBV7-3 and TRBJ2-3; tentatively, D is TRBD2 (5 bases). V lost 5 bases, J lost 9 bases, and 12 bases lay in between. This CDR3 region has 12 residues. Germline CDR1 and CDR2: SGHTA and FQGTGA. In nucleotides, the CDR3 is TGTGCCAGCAGCCCGCCCGGGGAAACGCAGTATTTT. Translation gives CASSPPGETQYF.

V usage is TRBV28 and J usage is TRBJ2-1, with D possibly matching TRBD2 (5 bases). Germline lookup yields CDR1 MDHEN and CDR2 SYDVKM. The CDR3 length is 17 residues. Trimming removed 4 bases at V and 1 base at J, with 17 bases between. The CDR3 DNA reads TGTGCCAGCAGTTCTCCCCGTGGGGAGCGTTCCTACAATGAGCAGTTCTTC. It specifies CASSSPRGERSYNEQFF. Drawing the rest from reference TRBV28 and TRBJ2-1, the complete variable domain is DVKVTQSSRYLVKRTGEKVFLECVQDMDHENMFWYRQDPGLGLRLIYFSYDVKMKEKGDIPEGYSVSREKKERFSLILESASTNQTSMYLCASSSPRGERSYNEQFFGPGTRLTVL.

The CDR3 DNA reads as TGTGCCAGCAGCCCAGGACAGGGGTGGACTGAAGCTTTCTTT. Its translation is CASSPGQGWTEAFF. The chain employs TRBV7-3 and TRBJ1-1; 9 positions agree with TRBD1. V lost 5 bases, J lost 5 bases, and 6 bases stayed unmatched. This CDR3 has 14 amino acids. Germline V gene lookup returns CDR1 SGHTA and CDR2 FQGTGA.

The gene calls are TRBV24-1 and TRBJ1-4; a possible D gene is TRBD1 (5 bases). Germline V gene sequence: CDR1 KGHDR, CDR2 SFDVKD. There are 15 residues in the CDR3. V was cut by 9 bases and J by 0 bases, with 13 bases left in between. DNA for the CDR3: TGTGCCACCGACCGACAGTTTGCAACTAATGAAAAACTGTTTTTT. As protein: CATDRQFATNEKLFF.

The genes are TRBV5-1 and TRBJ1-1; D uncertain. The V and J ends lost 5 bases and 2 bases respectively, with 16 bases between them. The CDR3 has 15 amino acids. Germline lookup yields CDR1 SGHRS and CDR2 YFSETQ. The CDR3 is CASRIATHYNTEAFF. The CDR3, as DNA: TGCGCCAGCAGGATAGCCACCCACTACAACACTGAAGCTTTCTTT.

The chain is built from TRBV24-1 and TRBJ2-1; no definite D call. Germline-derived CDR1 and CDR2 are KGHDR and SFDVKD. V was clipped by 5 bases and J by 1 base, with 8 bases between them. The CDR3 covers 14 residues. CDR3 DNA sequence: TGTGCCACCAGTGGCACCGGGTCCTACAATGAGCAGTTCTTC. The encoded protein is CATSGTGSYNEQFF.

The V gene is TRBV14, the J gene TRBJ1-2, with TRBD1 matching 8 bases. The ends lost 6 bases at V and 0 bases at J; junction bases unmatched: 3. CDR1 is SGHDN, CDR2 FVKESK, per germline. The CDR3 contains 14 residues. The CDR3 is CASSRTGPNYGYTF. The CDR3 bases are TGTGCCAGCAGTCGGACAGGGCCTAACTATGGCTACACCTTC.

This chain links TRBV5-4 with TRBJ2-3; no clear D. V was shortened by 5 bases and J by 2 bases, with 12 bases between the two germline ends. The CDR3 sequence is 14 residues long. Germline lookup yields CDR1 SGHNT and CDR2 YYREEE (reference sequence). Here the CDR3 DNA reads TGTGCCAGCAGTCCTACCTGGGCCACAGATACGCAGTATTTT. Translated, it gives CASSPTWATDTQYF.

The chain is built from TRBV7-3 and TRBJ2-3, with 10 nucleotides matching TRBD2. Germline lookup yields CDR1 SGHTA and CDR2 FQGTGA. V dropped 1 base and J dropped 4; count of bases not matched to a gene: 5. The CDR3 is made up of 16 amino acids. The CDR3 nucleotides read TGTGCCAGCAGCTTAAAAGCTAGCGGGGGTTCAGATACGCAGTATTTT. Protein: CASSLKASGGSDTQYF.

The rearrangement links TRBV10-3 to TRBJ1-4; no clear D gene. Looked up from germline, CDR1 is ENHRY and CDR2 is SYGVKD. The CDR3 totals 13 residues. The ends were cut back, 5 bases at V and 6 bases at J, with 10 bases in the middle. CDR3 nucleotide sequence: TGTGCCATCAGTTCGGGAAGGGATGAAAAACTGTTTTTT. Amino acid sequence: CAISSGRDEKLFF.

The rearrangement uses TRBV2 and TRBJ1-2, with 8 bases aligning to TRBD1. Looked up from germline, CDR1 is SNHLY and CDR2 is FYNNEI. The CDR3 runs to 14 residues. After removal of 6 bases from V and 0 bases from J, the junction contained 3 bases not matched to a gene. The CDR3 DNA is TGTGCCAGCAGCGACAGGGGAACTAACTATGGCTACACCTTC. Protein product: CASSDRGTNYGYTF.